The source of this T cell receptor beta chain is a study of blood T cells in healthy people across ages. Per the germline V gene, CDR1 is MNHEY and CDR2 is SMNVEV (reference sequence). This CDR3 spans 13 amino acids. V gave up 11 bases and J gave up 5 bases, with 18 bases separating them. Every sample had a minimum of 6.5 million PBMCs isolated. This clonotype was picked up one time. This could be a read error, since a much larger clone is one nucleotide away. A second PCR, run for 7 to 11 cycles, used a sample-barcoded 5' primer plus a J-beta primer mix. Per-sample output comprised a minimum of 2.5 million paired-end reads containing CDR3. Each CDR3 protein is one row after TCRdb ran MiXCR on the 5' RACE reads. This sample has roughly 640,000 distinct CDR3 sequences, with about 30% found just once.

The chain couples TRBV27 to TRBJ2-5, with D perhaps matching TRBD1 or TRBD2 (6 bases each). The specimen was blood. This receptor was taken from a woman older than 75 in good health. CDR3 residues: CAGKGGPLETQYF. CDR3 nucleotides: TGTGCCGGCAAGGGGGGACCGCTCGAGACCCAGTACTTC.